The present T cell receptor (beta chain) was sequenced within a study of T cells after yellow fever vaccination. At the level of the study: Preparation used SMART-Seq v4 Ultra Low Input for the low-cell-number fractions.

The V end was cut by 4 bases, the J end by 2 bases, with 18 bases between. Germline V gene lookup returns CDR1 SGHRS and CDR2 YFSETQ. CDR3 length: 16 amino acids. In its sample, this clonotype was seen a few times. Conversion of TCR transcripts into cDNA relied on 5'RACE template switching, which added a universal primer site and UMIs. TCRdb recomputed calls from the 5' RACE reads with MiXCR, one row per CDR3 protein. The table lists around 330,000 distinct CDR3 sequences, 3% to 4.5% of them singletons. The receptor comes from a man aged 18 to 29 who received the YFV17D yellow fever vaccine. The starting material was PBMCs, obtained on the day of the yellow fever booster vaccination. V gene TRBV5-1 combines with J gene TRBJ2-5, with D possibly matching TRBD2 (6 bases). CDR3 coding DNA: TGCGCCAGCAGCCTCGGGAGTAGCGGAGCTCAAGAGACCCAGTACTTC. Translating gives CASSLGSSGAQETQYF.